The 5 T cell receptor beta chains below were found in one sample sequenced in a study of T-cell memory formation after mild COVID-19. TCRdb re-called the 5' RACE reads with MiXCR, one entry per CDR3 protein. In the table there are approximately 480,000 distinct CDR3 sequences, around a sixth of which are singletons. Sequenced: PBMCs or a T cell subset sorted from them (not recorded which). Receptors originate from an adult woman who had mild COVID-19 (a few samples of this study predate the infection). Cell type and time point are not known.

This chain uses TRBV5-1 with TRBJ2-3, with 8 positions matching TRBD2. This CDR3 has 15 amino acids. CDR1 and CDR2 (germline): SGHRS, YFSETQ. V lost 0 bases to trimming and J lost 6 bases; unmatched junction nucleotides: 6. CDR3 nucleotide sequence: TGCGCCAGCAGCTTGGCGCCAGCGGGGGAGGATACGCAGTATTTT. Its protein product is CASSLAPAGEDTQYF.

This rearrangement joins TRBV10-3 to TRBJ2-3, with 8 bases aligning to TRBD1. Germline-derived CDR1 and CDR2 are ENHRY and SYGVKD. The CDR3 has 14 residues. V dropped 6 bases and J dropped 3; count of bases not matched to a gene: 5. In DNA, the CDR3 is TGTGCCATCAGCTGGACAGGGACGACAGATACGCAGTATTTT. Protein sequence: CAISWTGTTDTQYF.

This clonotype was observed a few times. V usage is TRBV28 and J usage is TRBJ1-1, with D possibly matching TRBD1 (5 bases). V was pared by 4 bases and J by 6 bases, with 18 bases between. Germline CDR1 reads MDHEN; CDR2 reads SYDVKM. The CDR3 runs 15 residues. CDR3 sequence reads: CASSSTWRGIAEAFF. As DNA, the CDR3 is TGTGCCAGCAGTTCCACCTGGCGGGGGATAGCTGAAGCTTTCTTT.

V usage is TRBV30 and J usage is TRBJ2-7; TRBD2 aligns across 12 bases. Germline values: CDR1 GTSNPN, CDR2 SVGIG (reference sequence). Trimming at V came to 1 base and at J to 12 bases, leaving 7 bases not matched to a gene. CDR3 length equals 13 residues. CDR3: CAWSGLAGVRPYF. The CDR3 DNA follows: TGTGCCTGGAGTGGACTAGCGGGAGTTCGTCCGTACTTC. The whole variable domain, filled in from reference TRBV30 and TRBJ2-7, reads SQTIHQWPATLVQPVGSPLSLECTVEGTSNPNLYWYRQAAGRGLQLLFYSVGIGQISSEVPQNLSASRPQDRQFILSSKKLLLSDSGFYLCAWSGLAGVRPYFGPGTRLTVT.

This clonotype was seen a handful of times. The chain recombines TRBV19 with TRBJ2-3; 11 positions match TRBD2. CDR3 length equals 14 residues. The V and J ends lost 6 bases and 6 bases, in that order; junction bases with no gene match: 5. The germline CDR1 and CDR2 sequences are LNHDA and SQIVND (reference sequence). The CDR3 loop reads CASSGTSGVDTQYF. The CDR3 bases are TGTGCCAGTAGCGGGACTAGCGGTGTGGATACGCAGTATTTT.